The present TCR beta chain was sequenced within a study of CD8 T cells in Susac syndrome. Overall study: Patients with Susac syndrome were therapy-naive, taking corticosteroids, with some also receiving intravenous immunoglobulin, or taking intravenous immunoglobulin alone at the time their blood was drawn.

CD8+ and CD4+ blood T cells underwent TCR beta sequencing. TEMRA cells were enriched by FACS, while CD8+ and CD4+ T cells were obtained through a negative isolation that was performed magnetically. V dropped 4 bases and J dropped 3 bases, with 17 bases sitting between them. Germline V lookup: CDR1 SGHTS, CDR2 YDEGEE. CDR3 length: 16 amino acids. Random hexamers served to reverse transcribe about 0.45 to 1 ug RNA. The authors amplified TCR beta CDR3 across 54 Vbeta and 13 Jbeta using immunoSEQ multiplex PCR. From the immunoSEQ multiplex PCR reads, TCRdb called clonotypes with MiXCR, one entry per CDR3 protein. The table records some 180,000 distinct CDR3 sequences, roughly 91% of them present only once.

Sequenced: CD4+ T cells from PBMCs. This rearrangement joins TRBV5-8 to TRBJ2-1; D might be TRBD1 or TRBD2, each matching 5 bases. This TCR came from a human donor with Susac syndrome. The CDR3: CASSPESGSLYNEQFF. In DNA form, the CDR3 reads TGTGCCAGCAGCCCGGAATCAGGGAGCCTCTACAATGAGCAGTTCTTC.